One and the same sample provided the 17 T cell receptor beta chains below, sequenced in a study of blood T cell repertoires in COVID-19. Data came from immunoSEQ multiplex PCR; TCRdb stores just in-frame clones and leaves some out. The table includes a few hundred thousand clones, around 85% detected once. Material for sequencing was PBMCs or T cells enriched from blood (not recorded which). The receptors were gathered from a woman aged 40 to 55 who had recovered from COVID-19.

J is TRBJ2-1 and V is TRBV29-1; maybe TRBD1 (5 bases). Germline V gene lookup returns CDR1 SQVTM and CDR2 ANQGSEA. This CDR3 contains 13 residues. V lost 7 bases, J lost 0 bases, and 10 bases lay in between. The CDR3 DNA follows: TGCAGCGGGACACCGATCTCCTACAATGAGCAGTTCTTC. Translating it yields CSGTPISYNEQFF.

This CDR3 is CASSLSGYQFF. Written as DNA, the CDR3 is TGTGCCAGCAGTTTATCGGGGTACCAGTTCTTC. This chain links TRBV28 with TRBJ2-1; a weak D match, TRBD2 (5 bases). Germline V CDR1 and CDR2: MDHEN, SYDVKM. Trimming pared 1 base from V and 13 bases from J, leaving 8 bases between. This CDR3 region has 11 residues.

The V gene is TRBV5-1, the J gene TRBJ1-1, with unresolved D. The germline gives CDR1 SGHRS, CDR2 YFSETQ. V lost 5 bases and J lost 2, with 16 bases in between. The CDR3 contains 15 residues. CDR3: CASSLEFGVNTEAFF. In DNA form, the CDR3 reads TGCGCCAGCAGTCTGGAGTTTGGAGTAAACACTGAAGCTTTCTTT.

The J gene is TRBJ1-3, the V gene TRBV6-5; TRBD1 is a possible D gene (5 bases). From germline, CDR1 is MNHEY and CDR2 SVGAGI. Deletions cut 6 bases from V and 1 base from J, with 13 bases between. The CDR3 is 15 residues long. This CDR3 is CASSGRGNSGNTIYF. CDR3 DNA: TGTGCCAGCAGCGGGAGGGGTAATTCTGGAAACACCATATATTTT.

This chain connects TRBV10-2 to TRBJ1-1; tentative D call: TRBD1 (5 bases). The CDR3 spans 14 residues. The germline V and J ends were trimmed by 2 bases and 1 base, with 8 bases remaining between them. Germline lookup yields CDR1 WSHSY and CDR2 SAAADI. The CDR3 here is CASSEGQGNTEAFF. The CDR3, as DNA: TGCGCCAGCAGTGAGGGCCAGGGGAACACTGAAGCTTTCTTT.

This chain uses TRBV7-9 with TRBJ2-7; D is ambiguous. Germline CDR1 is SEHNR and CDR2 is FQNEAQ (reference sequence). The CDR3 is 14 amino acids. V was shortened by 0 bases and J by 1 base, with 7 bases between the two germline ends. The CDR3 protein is CASSLASSSYEQYF. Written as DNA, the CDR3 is TGTGCCAGCAGCTTAGCGTCCAGTTCCTACGAGCAGTACTTC.

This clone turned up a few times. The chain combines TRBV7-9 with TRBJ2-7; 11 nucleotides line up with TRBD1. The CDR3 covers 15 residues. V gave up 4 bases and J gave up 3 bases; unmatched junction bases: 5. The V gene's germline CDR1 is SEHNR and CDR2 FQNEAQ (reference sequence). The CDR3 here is CASSSTGTGGYEQYF. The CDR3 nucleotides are TGTGCCAGCAGCTCAACCGGGACAGGGGGCTACGAGCAGTACTTC.

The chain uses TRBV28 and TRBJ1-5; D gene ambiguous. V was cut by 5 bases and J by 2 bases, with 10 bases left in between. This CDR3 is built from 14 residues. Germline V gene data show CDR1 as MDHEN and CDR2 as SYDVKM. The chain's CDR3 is CASSNPGGNQPQHF. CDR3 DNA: TGTGCCAGCAGTAACCCCGGAGGCAATCAGCCCCAGCATTTT.

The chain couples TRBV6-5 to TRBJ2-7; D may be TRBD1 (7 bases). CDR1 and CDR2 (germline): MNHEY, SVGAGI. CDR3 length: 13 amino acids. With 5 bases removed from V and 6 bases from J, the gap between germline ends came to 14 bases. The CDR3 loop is CASSPRGAGEQYF. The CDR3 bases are TGTGCCAGCAGTCCCAGGGGGGCGGGCGAGCAGTACTTC.

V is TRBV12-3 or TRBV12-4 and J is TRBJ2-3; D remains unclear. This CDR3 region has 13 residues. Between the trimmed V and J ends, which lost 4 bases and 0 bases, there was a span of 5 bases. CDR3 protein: CASSYTSTDTQYF. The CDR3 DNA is TGTGCCAGCAGTTATACTAGCACAGATACGCAGTATTTT.

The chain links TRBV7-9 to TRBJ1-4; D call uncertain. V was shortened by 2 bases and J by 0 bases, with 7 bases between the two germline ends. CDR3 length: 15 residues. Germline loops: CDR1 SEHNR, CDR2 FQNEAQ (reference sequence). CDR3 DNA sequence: TGTGCCAGCAGCTTAACCTCTACAACTAATGAAAAACTGTTTTTT. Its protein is CASSLTSTTNEKLFF.

This chain's CDR3 is CASSLDTGPGNTIYF. In DNA form, the CDR3 reads TGTGCCAGCAGCCTGGACACGGGCCCTGGAAACACCATATATTTT. The chain joins TRBV11-2 to TRBJ1-3; perhaps TRBD1 as D (5 bases). With 5 bases removed from V and 2 bases from J, the gap between germline ends came to 13 bases. The CDR3 loop spans 15 amino acids. CDR1 is SGHAT and CDR2 is FQNNGV in the germline V gene.

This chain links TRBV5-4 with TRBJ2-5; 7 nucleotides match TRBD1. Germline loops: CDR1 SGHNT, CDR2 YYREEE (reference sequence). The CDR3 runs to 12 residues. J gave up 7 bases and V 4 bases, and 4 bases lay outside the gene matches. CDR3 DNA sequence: TGTGCCAGCAGCACGGGACAGTCGACCCAGTACTTC. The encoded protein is CASSTGQSTQYF.

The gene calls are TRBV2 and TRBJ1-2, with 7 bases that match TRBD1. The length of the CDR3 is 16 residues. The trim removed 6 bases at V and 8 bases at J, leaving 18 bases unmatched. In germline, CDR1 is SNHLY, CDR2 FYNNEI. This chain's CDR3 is CASSTRQQGQSGGYTF. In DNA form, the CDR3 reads TGTGCCAGCAGCACACGTCAACAGGGGCAGTCGGGGGGCTACACCTTC.

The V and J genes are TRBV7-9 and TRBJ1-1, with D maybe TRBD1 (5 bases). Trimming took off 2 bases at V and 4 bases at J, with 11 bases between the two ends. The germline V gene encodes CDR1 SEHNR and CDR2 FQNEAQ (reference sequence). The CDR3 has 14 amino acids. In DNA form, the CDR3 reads TGTGCCAGCAGCTTACCAGGGAAGGGCACTGAAGCTTTCTTT. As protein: CASSLPGKGTEAFF.

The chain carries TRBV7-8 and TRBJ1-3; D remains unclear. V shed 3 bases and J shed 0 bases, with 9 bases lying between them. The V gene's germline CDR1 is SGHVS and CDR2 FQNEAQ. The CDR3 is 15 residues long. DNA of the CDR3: TGTGCCAGCAGCTTTTCTCGGGGCTCTGGAAACACCATATATTTT. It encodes CASSFSRGSGNTIYF.

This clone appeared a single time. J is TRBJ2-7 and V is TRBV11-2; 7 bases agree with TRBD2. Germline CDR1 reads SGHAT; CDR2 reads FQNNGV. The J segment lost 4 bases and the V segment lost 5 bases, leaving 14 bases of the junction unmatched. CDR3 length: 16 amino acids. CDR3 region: CASSPSNSGRIYEQYF. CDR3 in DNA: TGTGCCAGCAGCCCATCAAATTCCGGGAGGATTTACGAGCAGTACTTC.